This T cell receptor (beta chain) was captured in a study of shared clonotypes between healthy human individuals. CDR3 length: 14 residues. CDR1 and CDR2 from the germline V gene are SNHLY and FYNNEI. V was pared by 6 bases and J by 4 bases, with 4 bases of the junction left unmatched. Only in-frame clones appear in the TCRdb table, and some are missing; sequencing was by immunoSEQ multiplex PCR. The table records about 480,000 clones, almost 80% of them present only once. Specimen: PBMCs. This receptor was taken from a woman in her forties in good health. Some clones in this sample may be carry-over from other donors' samples. V and J are TRBV2 and TRBJ2-3; 10 bases are a match to TRBD2. CDR3 nucleotides: TGTGCCAGCAGGGGACTAGCGCTCTCAGATACGCAGTATTTT. It codes for CASRGLALSDTQYF.